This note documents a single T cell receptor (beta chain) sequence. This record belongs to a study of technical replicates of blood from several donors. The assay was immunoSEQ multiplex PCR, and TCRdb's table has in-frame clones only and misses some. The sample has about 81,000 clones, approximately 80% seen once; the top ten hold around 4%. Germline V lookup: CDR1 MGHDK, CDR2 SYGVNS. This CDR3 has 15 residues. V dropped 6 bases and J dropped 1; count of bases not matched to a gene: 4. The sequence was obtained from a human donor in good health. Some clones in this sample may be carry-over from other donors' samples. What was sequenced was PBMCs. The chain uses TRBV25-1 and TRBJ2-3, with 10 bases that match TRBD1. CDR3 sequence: CASSLDRGRTDTQYF. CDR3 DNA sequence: TGTGCCAGCAGCCTTGACAGGGGGCGCACAGATACGCAGTATTTT.